The 18 T cell receptor beta chains below were found in one sample sequenced in a study of T cell changes during pregnancy in multiple sclerosis. Data came from immunoSEQ multiplex PCR; TCRdb stores just in-frame clones and leaves some out. The top ten hold 2% to 2.5% of the sample, which has fewer than 65,000 clones, roughly 89% seen once. This material consisted of peripheral blood, taken in the third trimester of pregnancy. These receptor sequences come from a female donor in good health, enrolled as a control in a pregnancy study.

CDR3 region: CASSFPGQNNEQFF. CDR3 nucleotides: TGTGCCAGCAGCTTCCCGGGACAGAACAATGAGCAGTTCTTC. The chain combines TRBV7-8 with TRBJ2-1; 7 bases line up with TRBD1. The J segment lost 5 bases and the V segment lost 3 bases, leaving 4 bases of the junction unmatched. Germline-derived CDR1 and CDR2 are SGHVS and FQNEAQ. There are 14 residues in the CDR3.

The chain couples TRBV19 to TRBJ2-1; 7 bases fit TRBD2. The CDR3 length is 15 residues. Germline CDR1 LNHDA, CDR2 SQIVND (reference sequence). With V trimmed by 8 bases and J by 4 bases, 11 bases remained unmatched. The CDR3 bases are TGTGCCAGTCGTAAGGTCTCGGGACTATACAATGAGCAGTTCTTC. It specifies CASRKVSGLYNEQFF.

This clone was seen a handful of times. J is TRBJ1-1 and V is TRBV14, with a weak D call TRBD1 (5 bases). Germline V gives CDR1 SGHDN, CDR2 FVKESK. With 1 base removed from V and 6 bases from J, the gap between germline ends came to 21 bases. This CDR3 has 17 residues. This CDR3 reads CASSQGGAGLNNAEAFF. In nucleotides, the CDR3 is TGTGCCAGCAGCCAAGGGGGTGCAGGGCTAAACAACGCTGAAGCTTTCTTT.

This clone was detected once. V usage is TRBV6-5 and J usage is TRBJ2-1; D unclear. This CDR3 region has 12 residues. The V and J ends lost 2 bases and 9 bases respectively, with 8 bases between them. Germline lookup yields CDR1 MNHEY and CDR2 SVGAGI. Here the CDR3 DNA reads TGTGCCAGCAGTTACGGCTCTCTTGAGCAGTTCTTC. Translating gives CASSYGSLEQFF.

The rearrangement links TRBV2 to TRBJ2-3; 14 bases match TRBD2. V was pared by 10 bases and J by 6 bases, with 9 bases of the junction left unmatched. The CDR3 is made up of 15 amino acids. From germline, CDR1 is SNHLY and CDR2 FYNNEI. CDR3 in amino acids: CATNGLAGGRDTQYF. CDR3 DNA: TGTGCCACCAACGGACTAGCGGGGGGCAGGGATACGCAGTATTTT.

This rearrangement joins TRBV7-9 to TRBJ2-2, with 11 bases fitting TRBD1. The CDR3 length is 14 residues. Germline V gene lookup returns CDR1 SEHNR and CDR2 FQNEAQ (reference sequence). The V gene end was trimmed by 11 bases and the J gene end by 5 bases; junction bases not matched to a gene: 7. The CDR3 region has the DNA TGTGCCTCCAAGGGGACAGGGGGTACCGGGGAGCTGTTTTTT. Residues: CASKGTGGTGELFF.

The rearrangement links TRBV9 to TRBJ2-1; D possibly corresponds to TRBD2 (5 bases). The CDR3 has 13 residues. Between the trimmed V and J ends, which lost 0 bases and 7 bases, there was a span of 8 bases. Germline CDR1 reads SGDLS; CDR2 reads YYNGEE. Here the CDR3 reads CASSVDRGNEQFF. For the CDR3, the DNA is TGTGCCAGCAGCGTAGACCGAGGGAATGAGCAGTTCTTC.

This chain connects TRBV5-6 to TRBJ1-2, with D hard to call. This CDR3 contains 15 residues. Per the germline V gene, CDR1 is SGHDT and CDR2 is YYEEEE. Trimming stripped 4 bases from V and 5 bases from J, with 18 bases between. This CDR3 reads CASSLSGPAGYGYTF. CDR3 coding DNA: TGTGCCAGCAGCCTCAGTGGACCTGCGGGTTATGGCTACACCTTC.

The J gene is TRBJ2-5, the V gene TRBV9; 8 nucleotides align to TRBD2. The CDR3 covers 14 residues. Germline V gene data show CDR1 as SGDLS and CDR2 as YYNGEE. The V and J ends lost 2 bases and 5 bases, in that order; junction bases with no gene match: 5. DNA of the CDR3: TGTGCCAGCAGCGTTAGCGGGAATGGTGAGACCCAGTACTTC. Translated: CASSVSGNGETQYF. The full variable domain, completed using reference TRBV9 and TRBJ2-5, is DSGVTQTPKHLITATGQRVTLRCSPRSGDLSVYWYQQSLDQGLQFLIQYYNGEERAKGNILERFSAQQFPDLHSELNLSSLELGDSALYFCASSVSGNGETQYFGPGTRLLVL.

This chain connects TRBV5-1 to TRBJ1-1, with D perhaps TRBD1 (5 bases). This CDR3 is 16 amino acids long. V lost 3 bases to trimming and J lost 5 bases, with 20 bases between them. Germline assignment: CDR1 SGHRS and CDR2 YFSETQ. Written as DNA, the CDR3 is TGCGCCAGCAGCTGGGGGAGGGTTGTTGTGGGGACTGAAGCTTTCTTT. Its translation: CASSWGRVVVGTEAFF.

This sequence joins TRBV5-8 and TRBJ2-7; possible D gene TRBD2, 7 bases. Germline assignment: CDR1 SGHTS and CDR2 YDEGEE. The CDR3 loop spans 16 amino acids. The V end was cut by 2 bases, the J end by 3 bases, with 18 bases between. The CDR3 nucleotides are TGTGCCAGCAGCTTTAGGGGGGGGGTTATCAACTACGAGCAGTACTTC. Its protein is CASSFRGGVINYEQYF.

The chain joins TRBV15 to TRBJ2-3; D is uncertain. The CDR3 is made up of 15 amino acids. The ends were cut back, 5 bases at V and 3 bases at J, with 15 bases in the middle. The germline gives CDR1 LNHNV, CDR2 YYDKDF (reference sequence). The CDR3 spells CATSGSLAVTDTQYF. Here the CDR3 DNA reads TGTGCCACCAGCGGCTCTTTGGCAGTGACAGATACGCAGTATTTT.

V and J are TRBV7-6 and TRBJ2-1, with 7 bases aligning to TRBD1. The CDR3 sequence is 17 residues long. Germline V gives CDR1 SGHVS, CDR2 FNYEAQ. Trimming took 0 bases from V and 4 from J; bases not matched to a gene: 9. The CDR3 is CASSLATGTATYNEQFF. DNA of the CDR3: TGTGCCAGCAGCTTAGCGACCGGGACAGCAACATACAATGAGCAGTTCTTC.

The chain joins TRBV7-6 to TRBJ2-7; D might be TRBD2 (6 bases). From germline, CDR1 is SGHVS and CDR2 FNYEAQ. CDR3 size: 13 residues. V was cut by 5 bases and J by 3 bases, with 11 bases left in between. DNA for the CDR3: TGTGCCAGCAGCGCCGGGACTGGCTACGAGCAGTACTTC. Its translation: CASSAGTGYEQYF.

J is TRBJ1-1 and V is TRBV6-5, with D perhaps matching TRBD1 (5 bases). V lost 2 bases to trimming and J lost 4 bases, with 14 bases between them. CDR3 size: 15 residues. The germline gives CDR1 MNHEY, CDR2 SVGAGI. CDR3 coding DNA: TGTGCCAGCAGTTACCGGGGGTCCCGGGGCACTGAAGCTTTCTTT. It is translated as CASSYRGSRGTEAFF.

The chain links TRBV4-2 to TRBJ2-1; 10 nucleotides align to TRBD2. The CDR3 totals 16 residues. Unmatched junction bases numbered 10, after V lost 3 bases and J lost 8 bases. Germline V gene data show CDR1 as LGHNA and CDR2 as YNFKEQ. CDR3 coding DNA: TGTGCCAGCAGCCACGAGGGGCCTAGCGGGAGACATGAGCAGTTCTTC. This codes for CASSHEGPSGRHEQFF.

V is TRBV6-5 and J is TRBJ1-5, with unresolved D. This CDR3 has 15 residues. Deletions cut 6 bases from V and 6 bases from J, with 18 bases between. Germline V CDR1 and CDR2: MNHEY, SVGAGI. The CDR3 coding sequence is TGTGCCAGCAGATCCCGGACTGTCCCTGCTCAGCCCCAGCATTTT. Translating it yields CASRSRTVPAQPQHF.

The CDR3, as DNA: TGTGCCACCCGTAGCGGGAGGAGCCACGAGCAGTACTTC. This gives the protein CATRSGRSHEQYF. The V and J genes are TRBV5-4 and TRBJ2-7, with 10 bases identical to TRBD2. Germline CDR1 SGHNT, CDR2 YYREEE (reference sequence). V gave up 9 bases and J gave up 5 bases; unmatched junction bases: 8. The CDR3 is made up of 13 amino acids.